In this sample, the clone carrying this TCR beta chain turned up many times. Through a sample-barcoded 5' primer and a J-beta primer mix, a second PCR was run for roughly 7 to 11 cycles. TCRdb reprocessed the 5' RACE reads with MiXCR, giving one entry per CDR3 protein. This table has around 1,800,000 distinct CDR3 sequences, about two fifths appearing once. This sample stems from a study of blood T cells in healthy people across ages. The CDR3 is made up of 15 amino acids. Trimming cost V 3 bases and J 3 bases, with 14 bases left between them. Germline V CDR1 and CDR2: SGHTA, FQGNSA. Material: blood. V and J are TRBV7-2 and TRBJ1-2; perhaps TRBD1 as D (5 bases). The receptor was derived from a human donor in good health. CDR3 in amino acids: CASSLGGLRDYGYTF. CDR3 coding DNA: TGTGCCAGCAGCTTGGGGGGACTCCGGGACTATGGCTACACCTTC.